This T cell receptor (beta chain) was recorded in a study of cytomegalovirus exposure and HLA in healthy donors. The CDR3 spans 14 residues. Germline V gene data show CDR1 as SGHRS and CDR2 as YFSETQ. The V gene lost 0 bases and the J gene lost 6 bases, with 10 bases spanning the gap. Primers: 60 Vbeta forward and 13 Jbeta reverse. Sequencing was performed with immunoSEQ multiplex PCR; in TCRdb, only in-frame clones are kept and a portion is missing. The table includes 100,000 to 150,000 clones, about 81% detected once. General observations from the study: The study labeled approximately 150 TCR beta chains cytomegalovirus-associated.

A word on this clone: Its matching antigen is unknown.

The J gene is TRBJ2-1, the V gene TRBV5-1; D not resolved. The receptor's source is a woman between 25 and 40 years old in good health and CMV-seronegative. The sequencing input was PBMCs. The CDR3 protein is CASSLVAASNEQFF. The CDR3 bases are TGCGCCAGCAGCTTGGTCGCGGCTAGCAATGAGCAGTTCTTC. The full variable domain, its missing parts supplied by reference TRBV5-1 and TRBJ2-1, is KAGVTQTPRYLIKTRGQQVTLSCSPISGHRSVSWYQQTPGQGLQFLFEYFSETQRNKGNFPGRFSGRQFSNSRSEMNVSTLELGDSALYLCASSLVAASNEQFFGPGTRLTVL.